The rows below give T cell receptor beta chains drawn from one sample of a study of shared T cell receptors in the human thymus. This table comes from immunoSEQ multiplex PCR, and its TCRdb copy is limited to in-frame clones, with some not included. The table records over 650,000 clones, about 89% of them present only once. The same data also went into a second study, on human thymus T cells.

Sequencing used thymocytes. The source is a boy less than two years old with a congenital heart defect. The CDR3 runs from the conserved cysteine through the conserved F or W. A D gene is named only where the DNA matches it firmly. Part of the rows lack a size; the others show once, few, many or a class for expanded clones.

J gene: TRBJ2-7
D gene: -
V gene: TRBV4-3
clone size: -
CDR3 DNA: TGCGCCAGCAGCCACCGGAGGAGTTACACTGCCAACGAGCAGTACTTC
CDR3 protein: CASSHRRSYTANEQYF

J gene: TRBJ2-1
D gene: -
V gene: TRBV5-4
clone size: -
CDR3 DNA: TGTGCCAGCAGCTTGTCGGTTTGGAGTTTAGCGGCGGTGCTCTACAATGAGCAGTTCTTC
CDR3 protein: CASSLSVWSLAAVLYNEQFF

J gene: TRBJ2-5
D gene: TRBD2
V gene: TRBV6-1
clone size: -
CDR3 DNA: TGTGCCAGCAGTGAAGTAGGAGCAGCGGGGGGAGAGACCCAGTACTTC
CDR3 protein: CASSEVGAAGGETQYF

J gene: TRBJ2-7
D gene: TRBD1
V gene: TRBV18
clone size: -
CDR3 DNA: TGTGCCAGCTCACCACAGGGGGACAGGGGCTACTACGAGCAGTACTTC
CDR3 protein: CASSPQGDRGYYEQYF

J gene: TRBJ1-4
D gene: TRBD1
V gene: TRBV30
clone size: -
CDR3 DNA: TGTGCCTGGAGTCGAGGGACAGGGGACGAAAAACTGTTTTTT
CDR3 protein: CAWSRGTGDEKLFF

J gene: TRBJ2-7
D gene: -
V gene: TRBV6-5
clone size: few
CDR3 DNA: TGTGCCAGCAGGGGGCCCTACCGAGGCGAGCAGTACTTC
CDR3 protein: CASRGPYRGEQYF

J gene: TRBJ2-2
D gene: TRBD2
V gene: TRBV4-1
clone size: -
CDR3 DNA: TGCGCCAGCAGCCAAGATTCTAGCGGGGGGACCGGGGAGCTGTTTTTT
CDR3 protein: CASSQDSSGGTGELFF

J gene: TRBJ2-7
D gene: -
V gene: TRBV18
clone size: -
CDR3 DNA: TGTGCCAGCTCACCACGTCTAGCGCCAGACTACGAGCAGTACTTC
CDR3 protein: CASSPRLAPDYEQYF

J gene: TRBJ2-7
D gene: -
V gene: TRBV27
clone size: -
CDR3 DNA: TGTGCCAGCAGTCCACATGGGGGGTCTGCCTACGAGCAGTACTTC
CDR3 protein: CASSPHGGSAYEQYF

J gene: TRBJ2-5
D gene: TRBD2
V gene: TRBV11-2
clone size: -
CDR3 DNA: TGTGCCAGCAGCTTACGGAGAAGCGGGGGGGAGACTTTGGAGACCCAGTACTTC
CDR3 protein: CASSLRRSGGETLETQYF

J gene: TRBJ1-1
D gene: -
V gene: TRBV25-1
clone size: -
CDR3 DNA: TGTGCCAGCAGTGAAGTAGGGAGCACTGAAGCTTTCTTT
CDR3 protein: CASSEVGSTEAFF

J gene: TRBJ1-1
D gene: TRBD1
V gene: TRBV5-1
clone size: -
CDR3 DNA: TGCGCCAGCAGCCACTTTAGGGGTTACCAGGGGGGCACTGAAGCTTTCTTT
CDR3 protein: CASSHFRGYQGGTEAFF

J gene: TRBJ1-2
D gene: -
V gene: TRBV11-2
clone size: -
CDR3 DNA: TGTGCCAGCAGCGACCGGAGACAGCTCCCCAATGGGGGCTACACCTTC
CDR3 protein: CASSDRRQLPNGGYTF

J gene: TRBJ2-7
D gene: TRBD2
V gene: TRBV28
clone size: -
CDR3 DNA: TGTGCCACCTCGGGACTAGCGGGGGGGCCGGGAGTCGAGCAGTACTTC
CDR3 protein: CATSGLAGGPGVEQYF

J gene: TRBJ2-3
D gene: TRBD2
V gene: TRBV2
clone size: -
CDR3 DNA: TGTGCCAGCAGTCAACCACTAGCGGGAAGCACAGATACGCAGTATTTT
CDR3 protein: CASSQPLAGSTDTQYF

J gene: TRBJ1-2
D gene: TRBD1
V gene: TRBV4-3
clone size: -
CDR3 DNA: TGCGCCAGCGCAGAAAGGGTGCAGGACAGGGTAACGAGTGGCTACACCTTC
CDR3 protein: CASAERVQDRVTSGYTF

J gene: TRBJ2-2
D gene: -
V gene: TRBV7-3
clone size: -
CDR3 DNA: TGTGCCAGCAGCTCCAACCCGGGCACCGGGGAGCTGTTTTTT
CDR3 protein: CASSSNPGTGELFF

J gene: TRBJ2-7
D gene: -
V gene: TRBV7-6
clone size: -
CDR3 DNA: TGTGCCAGCAGCTCAGTCTCCCCTCGCGACAGGTTCTTACTACTCTCCTACGAGCAGTACTTC
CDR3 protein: CASSSVSPRDRFLLLSYEQYF

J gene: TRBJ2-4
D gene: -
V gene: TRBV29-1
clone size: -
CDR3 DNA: TGCAGCGTTCGAGAGAACGCCAAAAACATTCAGTACTTC
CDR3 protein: CSVRENAKNIQYF

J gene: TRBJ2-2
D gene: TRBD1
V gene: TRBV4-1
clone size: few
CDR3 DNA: TGCGCCAGCAGCCAAGACCCGGAGGTAACAGGGGAGACCGGGGAGCTGTTTTTT
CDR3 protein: CASSQDPEVTGETGELFF

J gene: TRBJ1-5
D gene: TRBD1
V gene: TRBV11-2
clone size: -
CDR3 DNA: TGTGCCAGCAGCCTAGGACAGGGGAATCAGCCCCAGCATTTT
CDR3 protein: CASSLGQGNQPQHF

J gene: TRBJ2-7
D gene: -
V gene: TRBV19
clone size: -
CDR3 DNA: TGTGCCAGTAGTATCGGACTACCCTCCTACGAGCAGTACTTC
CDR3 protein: CASSIGLPSYEQYF